This T cell receptor (beta chain) was retrieved from a study of shared clonotypes between healthy human individuals. Study results and caveats: Relative to clonotypes present in all four donors, those not shared had lower generation probabilities. Few donors limited the genetic and exposure-history diversity represented.

About this clone itself: Its antigen is unidentified.

CDR1 SGHTA and CDR2 FQGNSA come from the germline V gene. V dropped 1 base and J dropped 6 bases, with 13 bases sitting between them. The CDR3 has 15 residues. The table came from immunoSEQ multiplex PCR; TCRdb's copy has only in-frame clones and leaves some out. The sample records roughly 2.6 million clones, more than 90% being singletons. This sequence originates from a man younger than 30 in good health. The gene calls are TRBV7-2 and TRBJ2-1, with D perhaps given as TRBD1 or TRBD2 (5 bases each). The source material was naive CD4+ T cells sorted from blood. Sample subset: CD45RA+ positively selected. The CDR3 sequence is CASSLVEGPGNEQFF. The CDR3 DNA sequence: TGTGCCAGCAGCTTAGTAGAGGGGCCGGGCAATGAGCAGTTCTTC.